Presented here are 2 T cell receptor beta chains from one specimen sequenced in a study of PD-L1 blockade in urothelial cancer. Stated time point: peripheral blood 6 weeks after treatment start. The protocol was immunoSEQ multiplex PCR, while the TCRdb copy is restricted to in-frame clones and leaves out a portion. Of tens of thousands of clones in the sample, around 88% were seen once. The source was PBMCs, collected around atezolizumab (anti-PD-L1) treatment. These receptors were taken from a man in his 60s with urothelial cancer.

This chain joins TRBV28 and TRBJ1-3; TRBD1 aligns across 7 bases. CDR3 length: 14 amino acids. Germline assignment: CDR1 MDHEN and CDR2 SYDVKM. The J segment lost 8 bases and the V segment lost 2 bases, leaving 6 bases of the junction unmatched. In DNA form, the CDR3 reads TGTGCCAGCAGTTTAAGGGACAGTAGCCACACCATATATTTT. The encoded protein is CASSLRDSSHTIYF.

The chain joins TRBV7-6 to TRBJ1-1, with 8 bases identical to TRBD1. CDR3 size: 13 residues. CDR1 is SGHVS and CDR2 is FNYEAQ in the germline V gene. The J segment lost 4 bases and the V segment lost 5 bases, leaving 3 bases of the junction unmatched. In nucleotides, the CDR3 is TGTGCCAGCAGCCACGGGACAGGCACTGAAGCTTTCTTT. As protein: CASSHGTGTEAFF.